This passage covers 27 T cell receptor beta chains from one sample sequenced in a study of neurological immune-mediated disorders. From the 5' RACE reads, TCRdb called clonotypes with MiXCR, one entry per CDR3 protein. The profile shows roughly 45,000 distinct CDR3 sequences, under 15% of them singletons. Regarding time point: longitudinal time-point 2. Sequencing was performed on PBMCs. Every receptor here comes from a male donor with HTLV-1-associated myelopathy (HAM/TSP).

Ten or more counts support this clonotype. V is TRBV20-1 and J is TRBJ1-5; a possible D gene is TRBD1 (6 bases). CDR1 is DFQATT, CDR2 SNEGSKA, per germline (reference sequence). The CDR3 contains 13 residues. Between the trimmed V and J ends, which lost 3 bases and 3 bases, there was a span of 9 bases. CDR3 bases: TGCAGTGCTAGTAGGACAGTCAATCAGCCCCAGCATTTT. This sequence encodes CSASRTVNQPQHF.

This clonotype was seen at least ten times. This sequence joins TRBV5-1 and TRBJ2-3; 11 nucleotides align to TRBD1. Germline loops: CDR1 SGHRS, CDR2 YFSETQ. The CDR3 contains 21 residues. V trimming: 0 bases; J trimming: 5 bases; junction bases outside the gene matches: 20. CDR3 coding DNA: TGCGCCAGCAGCTTGGGTCGGACAGGGGGCGCTTTCGGCCGAAATCGAGATACGCAGTATTTT. It translates to CASSLGRTGGAFGRNRDTQYF.

The J gene is TRBJ1-1, the V gene TRBV12-3 or TRBV12-4; D ambiguous. Between the trimmed V and J ends, which lost 6 bases and 1 base, there was a span of 12 bases. The CDR3 is 14 amino acids. In DNA form, the CDR3 reads TGTGCCAGCAGGGAGGGATTTCAGAACACTGAAGCTTTCTTT. Its translation is CASREGFQNTEAFF.

This clonotype has ten or more counts. V usage is TRBV20-1 and J usage is TRBJ2-5; D not certain. The germline gives CDR1 DFQATT, CDR2 SNEGSKA (reference sequence). V was cut by 2 bases and J by 2 bases, with 9 bases left in between. CDR3 length equals 13 residues. CDR3 DNA: TGCAGTGCTAGAACAGCTATTCAAGAGACCCAGTACTTC. It codes for CSARTAIQETQYF.

V and J are TRBV7-9 and TRBJ2-5, with a possible D match to TRBD2 (6 bases). Trimming took 3 bases from V and 5 from J, leaving 16 bases between them. The CDR3 consists of 15 residues. Germline values: CDR1 SEHNR, CDR2 FQNEAQ (reference sequence). CDR3 residues: CASSFSRGIGETQYF. The DNA for the CDR3 is TGTGCCAGCAGCTTTTCCCGGGGGATTGGGGAGACCCAGTACTTC.

This clonotype was counted at least ten times. V usage is TRBV4-3 and J usage is TRBJ1-1; the match to TRBD1 covers 7 bases. The germline V gene has CDR1 LGHNA and CDR2 YSLEER. The CDR3 is made up of 17 amino acids. After removal of 4 bases from V and 0 bases from J, the junction contained 11 bases not matched to a gene. The CDR3 nucleotides read TGCGCCAGCAGCCTCCGACAGGGTAGTGTTTTGAACACTGAAGCTTTCTTT. Translated, it gives CASSLRQGSVLNTEAFF.

As to this clonotype: A read error may account for a junction end that differs from germline. The chain joins TRBV7-2 to TRBJ2-1; TRBD2 agrees at 9 bases. In germline, CDR1 is SGHTA, CDR2 FQGNSA. The CDR3 totals 16 residues. For the CDR3, the DNA is TGCGCCAGCAGCTTAGCGCTGACTAGCGGTTACAATGAGCAGTTCTTC. Translating gives CASSLALTSGYNEQFF. The entire variable domain, with the rest obtained from reference TRBV7-2 and TRBJ2-1, is as follows: GAGVSQSPSNKVTEKGKDVELRCDPISGHTALYWYRQSLGQGLEFLIYFQGNSAPDKSGLPSDRFSAERTGGSVSTLTIQRTQQEDSAVYLCASSLALTSGYNEQFFGPGTRLTVL.

The CDR3 DNA reads as TGTGCCAGCAGCCAACCGAAAGTTTCACCCCTCCACTTT. This sequence encodes CASSQPKVSPLHF. The chain is built from TRBV3-1 and TRBJ1-6; D gene ambiguous. The V end was cut by 2 bases, the J end by 9 bases, with 8 bases between. The CDR3 is 13 residues long. Germline loops: CDR1 LGHDT, CDR2 YNNKEL (reference sequence).

This clonotype was observed at least ten times. This chain uses TRBV29-1 with TRBJ1-2; no clear D gene. Germline V gene sequence: CDR1 SQVTM, CDR2 ANQGSEA. V was trimmed by 4 bases and J by 4 bases, leaving 13 bases between them. The CDR3 extends over 13 amino acids. The CDR3 sequence: CSVVRDFGYGYTF. For the CDR3, the DNA is TGCAGCGTTGTCCGGGATTTTGGCTATGGCTACACCTTC.

This clonotype was seen at least ten times. The gene calls are TRBV18 and TRBJ1-4; D may be TRBD1 (6 bases). The V end was cut by 3 bases, the J end by 5 bases, with 10 bases between. This CDR3 spans 14 amino acids. In germline, CDR1 is KGHSH, CDR2 LQKENI. This CDR3 reads CASSPGGLNEKLFF. CDR3 DNA sequence: TGTGCCAGCTCACCTGGGGGGCTAAATGAAAAACTGTTTTTT.

This clonotype was seen ten or more times. V usage is TRBV20-1 and J usage is TRBJ1-1; D gene unclear. CDR1 and CDR2 from the germline V gene are DFQATT and SNEGSKA (reference sequence). This CDR3 region has 14 residues. V lost 6 bases and J 4 bases, leaving 18 bases between the germline ends. The DNA of the CDR3 is TGCAGTGCCAGAAACGTGGGGTATCCCACTGAAGCTTTCTTT. It codes for CSARNVGYPTEAFF.

In its sample, this clonotype was seen many times. The chain couples TRBV20-1 to TRBJ2-3; D gene ambiguous. The V end lost 2 bases, the J end lost 1 base, and 16 bases lay between the germline ends. CDR1 is DFQATT and CDR2 is SNEGSKA in the germline V gene (reference sequence). This CDR3 comprises 16 residues. The CDR3 sequence is CSARSTTPFRTDTQYF. The DNA of the CDR3 is TGCAGTGCTAGATCAACCACCCCGTTTCGCACAGATACGCAGTATTTT.

This clonotype was recorded many times. The chain employs TRBV7-2 and TRBJ1-1; no reliable D call. This CDR3 is built from 13 residues. The germline V and J ends were trimmed by 3 bases and 1 base, with 6 bases remaining between them. Germline V lookup: CDR1 SGHTA, CDR2 FQGNSA. The CDR3 region has the DNA TGTGCCAGCAGCTTTGGGAGGAACACTGAAGCTTTCTTT. Translated, it gives CASSFGRNTEAFF.

Many counts were recorded for this clonotype. The chain carries TRBV7-2 and TRBJ1-2; TRBD1 is a possible D gene (6 bases). The CDR3 has 13 residues. The V end lost 8 bases, the J end lost 5 bases, and 15 bases lay between the germline ends. Germline assignment: CDR1 SGHTA and CDR2 FQGNSA. CDR3 coding DNA: TGTGCCAGCGGCCCTAGGGGGGGTTATGGCTACACCTTC. Protein product: CASGPRGGYGYTF.

This clonotype was observed at least ten times. J is TRBJ2-7 and V is TRBV20-1; D gene ambiguous. This CDR3 contains 12 residues. The germline gives CDR1 DFQATT, CDR2 SNEGSKA (reference sequence). Deletions cut 5 bases from V and 1 base from J, with 9 bases between. The CDR3 loop is CSAAVRSYEQYF. The CDR3 nucleotides are TGCAGTGCTGCCGTCAGGTCCTACGAGCAGTACTTC.

This clonotype was detected ten times or more. The chain's CDR3 is CASSSSGTDEQFF. The CDR3, as DNA: TGTGCCAGCAGTTCTTCCGGGACCGATGAGCAGTTCTTC. V gene TRBV7-9 combines with J gene TRBJ2-1; D possibly uses TRBD1 or TRBD2 (5 bases each). V lost 6 bases and J lost 8, with 14 bases in between. The CDR3 spans 13 residues. The germline CDR1 and CDR2 sequences are SEHNR and FQNEAQ (reference sequence).

This clonotype was recorded at least ten times. The chain joins TRBV12-3 or TRBV12-4 to TRBJ2-3, with a weak D call TRBD1 (6 bases). This CDR3 has 16 amino acids. Trimming removed 4 bases at V and 1 base at J, with 15 bases between. The CDR3 region has the DNA TGTGCCAGCAGTTCGACGGGCAGGGGCGGCACAGATACGCAGTATTTT. Protein sequence: CASSSTGRGGTDTQYF.

This clonotype has a count of ten or more. The V call is TRBV12-3 or TRBV12-4, the J call TRBJ2-1; D might be TRBD1 (6 bases). Trimming stripped 3 bases from V and 7 bases from J, with 10 bases between. The CDR3 runs 13 residues. The CDR3 region is CASSLNQGNEQFF. The CDR3 coding sequence is TGTGCCAGCAGTTTGAATCAGGGGAATGAGCAGTTCTTC.

This clonotype was seen many times. The chain has TRBV5-1 and TRBJ2-3; D is perhaps TRBD1 (6 bases). Germline V lookup: CDR1 SGHRS, CDR2 YFSETQ. The CDR3 spans 14 residues. With 2 bases removed from V and 2 bases from J, the gap between germline ends came to 9 bases. The CDR3 region is CASSFGQTTDTQYF. The CDR3 bases are TGCGCCAGCAGCTTTGGACAGACCACAGATACGCAGTATTTT.

This clonotype was found many times. The chain has TRBV12-3 or TRBV12-4 and TRBJ2-1, with 12 positions matching TRBD2. The CDR3 spans 15 residues. J lost 6 bases, V lost 5 bases, and 5 bases had no gene match. The CDR3 DNA reads TGTGCCAGCAGTCCTAGCGGGGGGGCCCTCAATGAGCAGTTCTTC. Translated: CASSPSGGALNEQFF.

This clonotype is medium-sized (0.01 to 0.1%) in the sample. The chain couples TRBV5-5 to TRBJ1-1; 7 bases align to TRBD1. V was pared by 2 bases and J by 4 bases, with 5 bases of the junction left unmatched. The germline V gene has CDR1 SGHKS and CDR2 YYEKEE (reference sequence). CDR3 length: 14 amino acids. The CDR3 DNA reads TGTGCCAGCAGCTTAAGACAGGGAGGCACTGAAGCTTTCTTT. Its protein is CASSLRQGGTEAFF.

This clonotype was seen more than once but under ten times. The chain uses TRBV20-1 and TRBJ1-4; D call uncertain. Germline V lookup: CDR1 DFQATT, CDR2 SNEGSKA (reference sequence). There are 8 residues in the CDR3. The CDR3 is CSLFELFF. DNA of the CDR3: TGCAGCCTATTCGAACTGTTTTTT.

This clonotype was recorded at least ten times. V is TRBV11-1 and J is TRBJ1-2; 7 positions agree with TRBD1. V trimming: 3 bases; J trimming: 13 bases; junction bases outside the gene matches: 11. Germline CDR1 is SGHAT and CDR2 is FQDESV (reference sequence). The CDR3 has 13 residues. The CDR3 sequence is CASSFDRDSDCTF. CDR3 nucleotide sequence: TGTGCCAGCAGCTTCGACAGGGATTCTGATTGCACCTTC.

This clonotype was recorded many times. V is TRBV15 and J is TRBJ1-1; tentative D call: TRBD1 (6 bases). The V and J ends lost 4 bases and 3 bases respectively, with 15 bases between them. Germline values: CDR1 LNHNV, CDR2 YYDKDF (reference sequence). This CDR3 is 15 amino acids long. CDR3 protein: CATSTRDIRYTEAFF. The CDR3 DNA sequence: TGTGCCACCAGCACACGGGACATACGGTACACTGAAGCTTTCTTT.

At least ten counts were recorded for this clonotype. The J gene is TRBJ2-3, the V gene TRBV20-1, with 8 bases that match TRBD2. This CDR3 comprises 12 residues. CDR1 is DFQATT and CDR2 is SNEGSKA in the germline V gene (reference sequence). The V and J ends lost 6 bases and 9 bases, in that order; junction bases with no gene match: 8. The DNA of the CDR3 is TGCAGTGCAGCAACTAGCGGAACCACGCAGTATTTT. Translating it yields CSAATSGTTQYF.

This clonotype was seen at least ten times. V gene TRBV12-3 or TRBV12-4 combines with J gene TRBJ2-3; a possible D gene is TRBD1 (5 bases). The CDR3 spans 14 residues. V dropped 5 bases and J dropped 1 base, with 10 bases sitting between them. The CDR3 loop reads CASSPPTGTDTQYF. The CDR3, as DNA: TGTGCCAGCAGTCCACCGACAGGCACAGATACGCAGTATTTT.

On this clonotype: A single base separates this from a much larger clone, so it may be a read error. V usage is TRBV11-1 and J usage is TRBJ2-7, with D perhaps TRBD1 (6 bases). Per germline, CDR1 SGHAT and CDR2 FQDESV (reference sequence). This CDR3 spans 16 amino acids. V shed 10 bases and J shed 4 bases, with 26 bases lying between them. The CDR3 protein is CANSLSDSQVPYEQYF. CDR3 DNA: TGTGCCAACAGTCTATCGGACAGCCAAGTTCCTTACGAGCAGTACTTC.